The 16 T cell receptor beta chains below come from one sample, sequenced in a study of monozygotic twins with inflammatory bowel disease. No DNA is given; TCRdb re-called the 5' RACE reads and lists each CDR3 protein once. This sample's clone table lists some 200,000 distinct CDR3 sequences. The sample was blood. All receptors come from a human donor with ulcerative colitis or Crohn's disease, or a healthy co-twin of an affected twin (not recorded which).

The rearrangement uses TRBV6-5 and TRBJ2-2; TCRdb designates TRBD1, a call that cannot be tested without DNA. The CDR3 spans 17 residues. Germline-derived CDR1 and CDR2 are MNHEY and SVGAGI. The CDR3 is CASSYSGTGRNTGELFF.

The rearrangement links TRBV18 to TRBJ2-7; TCRdb calls TRBD1, which cannot be checked without DNA. This CDR3 is built from 16 residues. The V gene's germline CDR1 is KGHSH and CDR2 LQKENI. The CDR3 here is CASSPNGAGGTYEQYF.

The chain couples TRBV11-3 to TRBJ2-1; TCRdb's D call of TRBD2 is untestable without DNA. The germline gives CDR1 SGHNT, CDR2 YENEEA. The CDR3 extends over 15 amino acids. The CDR3 loop is CASSTSSGGVYEQFF.

V gene TRBV20-1 combines with J gene TRBJ2-2; TCRdb returns TRBD2, unconfirmable since there is no DNA. CDR3 length: 15 amino acids. The V gene's germline CDR1 is DFQATT and CDR2 SNEGSKA (reference sequence). CDR3 loop: CSARDTVAGSGELFF.

V gene TRBV15 combines with J gene TRBJ2-5; TCRdb selects TRBD2, and the lack of DNA leaves this call unchecked. CDR1 and CDR2 from the germline V gene are LNHNV and YYDKDF (reference sequence). This CDR3 is 13 amino acids long. CDR3 residues: CATSGSPKETQYF.

The chain uses TRBV7-9 and TRBJ1-3. This CDR3 contains 16 residues. Germline-derived CDR1 and CDR2 are SEHNR and FQNEAQ (reference sequence). CDR3 in amino acids: CASSKSGTASGNTIYF.

The V gene is TRBV14, the J gene TRBJ2-3; TCRdb proposes TRBD2, but this gene call is untestable without DNA. CDR1 is SGHDN and CDR2 is FVKESK in the germline V gene. The CDR3 is made up of 13 amino acids. CDR3: CASSQDLRATQYF.

The rearrangement joins TRBV5-4 to TRBJ1-6; no DNA is available, so the TRBD1 call from TCRdb remains unchecked. The CDR3 has 13 residues. The germline CDR1 and CDR2 sequences are SGHNT and YYREEE (reference sequence). The CDR3 loop reads CATYTGEDSPLHF.

The chain combines TRBV20-1 with TRBJ2-3; TCRdb's assignment of TRBD1 cannot be checked, as there is no DNA. The CDR3 is made up of 16 amino acids. The germline gives CDR1 DFQATT, CDR2 SNEGSKA (reference sequence). This CDR3 is CSARDFRDSNGDTQYF.

The chain links TRBV7-3 to TRBJ1-1; the D call from TCRdb, TRBD1, cannot be confirmed without DNA. CDR3 size: 14 residues. Germline V gene lookup returns CDR1 SGHTA and CDR2 FQGTGA. Here the CDR3 reads CASSLTGQFGEAFF.

The V gene is TRBV11-2, the J gene TRBJ1-2. CDR1 SGHAT and CDR2 FQNNGV come from the germline V gene. This CDR3 contains 12 residues. The CDR3 loop reads CASGFQNYGYTF.

The rearrangement joins TRBV9 to TRBJ2-2; TCRdb picks TRBD1, but there is no DNA to check that call. Germline loops: CDR1 SGDLS, CDR2 YYNGEE. The length of the CDR3 is 15 residues. The CDR3 region is CASSPSGGSTGELFF.

The chain carries TRBV7-2 and TRBJ2-3; TCRdb lists TRBD1, though no DNA is available to test this call. The CDR3 contains 14 residues. CDR1 and CDR2 (germline): SGHTA, FQGNSA. The chain's CDR3 is CASSLVTGLDTQYF.

The chain links TRBV2 to TRBJ1-6; without DNA, the TCRdb call of TRBD1 cannot be checked. The germline CDR1 and CDR2 sequences are SNHLY and FYNNEI. This CDR3 comprises 14 residues. This CDR3 is CASSRDRSSSPLHF.

The chain links TRBV5-1 to TRBJ2-3. Germline V gene sequence: CDR1 SGHRS, CDR2 YFSETQ. This CDR3 region has 14 residues. CDR3: CASSFGTPTDTQYF. Combining the CDR3 with reference TRBV5-1 and TRBJ2-3 gives the whole variable domain KAGVTQTPRYLIKTRGQQVTLSCSPISGHRSVSWYQQTPGQGLQFLFEYFSETQRNKGNFPGRFSGRQFSNSRSEMNVSTLELGDSALYLCASSFGTPTDTQYFGPGTRLTVL.

The V call is TRBV14, the J call TRBJ2-5; the D gene TCRdb calls, TRBD2, cannot be checked with no DNA. Germline CDR1 and CDR2: SGHDN and FVKESK. This CDR3 has 18 amino acids. CDR3 region: CASSQIRAGGRSQETQYF.